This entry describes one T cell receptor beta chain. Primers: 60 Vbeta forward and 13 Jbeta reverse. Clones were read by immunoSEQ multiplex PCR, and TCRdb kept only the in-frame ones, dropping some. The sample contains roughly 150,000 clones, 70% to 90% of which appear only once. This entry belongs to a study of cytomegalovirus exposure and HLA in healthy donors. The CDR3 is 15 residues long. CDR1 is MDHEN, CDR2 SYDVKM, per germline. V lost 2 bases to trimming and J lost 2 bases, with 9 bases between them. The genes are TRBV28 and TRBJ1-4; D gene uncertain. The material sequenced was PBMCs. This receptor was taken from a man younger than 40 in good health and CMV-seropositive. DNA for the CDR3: TGTGCCAGCAGTTTAGGCGGCTATACTAATGAAAAACTGTTTTTT. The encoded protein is CASSLGGYTNEKLFF.